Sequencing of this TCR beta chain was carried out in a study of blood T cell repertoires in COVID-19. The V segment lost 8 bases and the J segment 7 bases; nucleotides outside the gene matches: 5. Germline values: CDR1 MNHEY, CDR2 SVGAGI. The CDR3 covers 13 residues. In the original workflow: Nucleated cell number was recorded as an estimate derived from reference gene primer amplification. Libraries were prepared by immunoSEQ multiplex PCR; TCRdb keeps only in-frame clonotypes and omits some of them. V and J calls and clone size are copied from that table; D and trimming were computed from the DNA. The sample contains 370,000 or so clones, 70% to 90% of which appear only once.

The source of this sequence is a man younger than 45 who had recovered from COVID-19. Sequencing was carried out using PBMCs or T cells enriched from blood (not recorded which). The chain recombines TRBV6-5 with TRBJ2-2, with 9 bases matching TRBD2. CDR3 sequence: CASRAGGGGELFF. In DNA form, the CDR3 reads TGTGCCAGCCGAGCGGGGGGAGGCGGGGAGCTGTTTTTT.